The rows below give T cell receptor beta chains drawn from one sample of a study of blood T cell repertoires in COVID-19. Generated by immunoSEQ multiplex PCR, the TCRdb table keeps only in-frame clones and is missing some. The sample shows 150,000 or so clones, 70% to 90% of them seen only once. Source material: PBMCs or T cells enriched from blood (not recorded which). All receptors derive from a man aged 45-60 years who had recovered from COVID-19. Both conserved end residues are part of each CDR3. The order of the fields is D gene, V gene, clone size, J gene, CDR3 protein, CDR3 DNA. D genes are given only for firm matches. Rows give clone size only sometimes, using once, few, many, or a class for an expanded clone.

d_gene: .
v_gene: TRBV6-2/TRBV6-3
abundance: .
j_gene: TRBJ2-2
CDR3aa: CASSLLGEHTGELFF
CDR3nt: TGTGCCAGCAGCCTCCTCGGGGAACACACCGGGGAGCTGTTTTTT

d_gene: .
v_gene: TRBV2
abundance: .
j_gene: TRBJ1-1
CDR3aa: CASKIVLDTEAFF
CDR3nt: TGTGCCAGCAAAATAGTCTTGGACACTGAAGCTTTCTTT

d_gene: TRBD1
v_gene: TRBV29-1
abundance: .
j_gene: TRBJ2-2
CDR3aa: CSVQQGGLPGELFF
CDR3nt: TGCAGCGTTCAACAGGGGGGCCTCCCCGGGGAGCTGTTTTTT

d_gene: TRBD2
v_gene: TRBV27
abundance: once
j_gene: TRBJ2-1
CDR3aa: CASSPTSGRDNEQFF
CDR3nt: TGTGCCAGCAGTCCAACTAGCGGGAGGGACAATGAGCAGTTCTTC

d_gene: .
v_gene: TRBV19
abundance: few
j_gene: TRBJ1-1
CDR3aa: CASSLTLRNHRNTEAFF
CDR3nt: TGTGCCAGTAGTCTCACCCTCCGGAACCACAGGAACACTGAAGCTTTCTTT

d_gene: TRBD2
v_gene: TRBV5-6
abundance: .
j_gene: TRBJ2-3
CDR3aa: CASSSWTSSADTQYF
CDR3nt: TGTGCCAGCAGCTCCTGGACTAGCTCGGCTGATACGCAGTATTTT

d_gene: TRBD1
v_gene: TRBV29-1
abundance: .
j_gene: TRBJ1-3
CDR3aa: CSVGTGGNTIYF
CDR3nt: TGCAGCGTGGGGACAGGAGGAAACACCATATATTTT

d_gene: .
v_gene: TRBV10-3
abundance: once
j_gene: TRBJ1-1
CDR3aa: CAISGKTEGGTEAFF
CDR3nt: TGTGCCATCAGTGGCAAGACAGAGGGAGGGACTGAAGCTTTCTTT

d_gene: TRBD1
v_gene: TRBV18
abundance: .
j_gene: TRBJ1-1
CDR3aa: CASSPTIQGTEAFF
CDR3nt: TGTGCCAGCTCACCGACAATACAGGGGACTGAAGCTTTCTTT

d_gene: .
v_gene: TRBV24-1
abundance: .
j_gene: TRBJ1-5
CDR3aa: CATSGGPRLPQHF
CDR3nt: TGTGCCACCAGTGGGGGCCCTCGACTGCCCCAGCATTTT

d_gene: TRBD1
v_gene: TRBV5-4
abundance: .
j_gene: TRBJ2-1
CDR3aa: CASSLDRGPTGEQFF
CDR3nt: TGTGCCAGCAGCTTGGACAGGGGGCCCACAGGTGAGCAGTTCTTC

d_gene: .
v_gene: TRBV5-1
abundance: .
j_gene: TRBJ1-6
CDR3aa: CASSLSGQGGSPLHF
CDR3nt: TGCGCCAGCAGCTTGAGTGGGCAGGGTGGATCACCCCTCCACTTT

d_gene: .
v_gene: TRBV28
abundance: few
j_gene: TRBJ1-4
CDR3aa: CASTAGKATNEKLFF
CDR3nt: TGTGCCAGCACGGCAGGAAAAGCAACTAATGAAAAACTGTTTTTT

d_gene: TRBD1
v_gene: TRBV6-5
abundance: .
j_gene: TRBJ1-6
CDR3aa: CASIPRQGARSPLHF
CDR3nt: TGTGCCAGCATCCCCCGACAGGGGGCCCGCTCACCCCTCCACTTT

d_gene: TRBD1
v_gene: TRBV7-2
abundance: .
j_gene: TRBJ1-4
CDR3aa: CASSSDRGAEKLFF
CDR3nt: TGTGCCAGCAGCTCGGACAGGGGGGCAGAAAAACTGTTTTTT

d_gene: .
v_gene: TRBV4-2
abundance: .
j_gene: TRBJ1-6
CDR3aa: CASSQGLRSPLHF
CDR3nt: TGTGCCAGCAGCCAAGGGTTGAGGTCACCCCTCCACTTT

d_gene: .
v_gene: TRBV28
abundance: .
j_gene: TRBJ2-3
CDR3aa: CASRGGADTQYF
CDR3nt: TGTGCCAGCAGGGGGGGTGCAGATACGCAGTATTTT

d_gene: TRBD1
v_gene: TRBV27
abundance: .
j_gene: TRBJ1-4
CDR3aa: CASSPRDRTNEKLFF
CDR3nt: TGTGCCAGCAGTCCACGGGACAGGACTAATGAAAAACTGTTTTTT

d_gene: TRBD1
v_gene: TRBV2
abundance: once
j_gene: TRBJ2-7
CDR3aa: CASSEAGQAYYEQYF
CDR3nt: TGTGCCAGCAGTGAAGCGGGACAGGCTTACTACGAGCAGTACTTC

d_gene: .
v_gene: TRBV5-1
abundance: .
j_gene: TRBJ2-3
CDR3aa: CASSLQAPQDTQYF
CDR3nt: TGCGCCAGCAGCTTACAGGCCCCTCAGGATACGCAGTATTTT

d_gene: .
v_gene: TRBV6-5
abundance: .
j_gene: TRBJ1-5
CDR3aa: CASSYSGLGNQPQHF
CDR3nt: TGTGCCAGCAGTTACTCGGGGCTCGGCAATCAGCCCCAGCATTTT

d_gene: TRBD2
v_gene: TRBV2
abundance: .
j_gene: TRBJ2-2
CDR3aa: CASIGSFWREGSTGELFF
CDR3nt: TGTGCCAGCATTGGATCTTTTTGGCGGGAGGGATCCACCGGGGAGCTGTTTTTT

d_gene: .
v_gene: TRBV4-3
abundance: .
j_gene: TRBJ1-1
CDR3aa: CASSQDFPGHGVNTEAFF
CDR3nt: TGCGCCAGCAGCCAAGATTTCCCGGGACACGGGGTGAACACTGAAGCTTTCTTT

d_gene: .
v_gene: TRBV9
abundance: .
j_gene: TRBJ2-5
CDR3aa: CASSGSAGLQETQYF
CDR3nt: TGTGCCAGCAGCGGGAGTGCGGGCCTCCAAGAGACCCAGTACTTC

d_gene: TRBD1
v_gene: TRBV30
abundance: .
j_gene: TRBJ1-6
CDR3aa: CAWSVRGLNNSPLHF
CDR3nt: TGTGCCTGGAGTGTAAGGGGGCTAAATAATTCACCCCTCCACTTT

d_gene: TRBD1
v_gene: TRBV11-3
abundance: .
j_gene: TRBJ1-5
CDR3aa: CASSLGTGHQPQHF
CDR3nt: TGTGCCAGCAGCCTCGGGACAGGGCATCAGCCCCAGCATTTT

d_gene: TRBD2
v_gene: TRBV5-4
abundance: .
j_gene: TRBJ2-5
CDR3aa: CASSPGLAADQETQYF
CDR3nt: TGTGCCAGCAGCCCGGGACTAGCGGCTGACCAAGAGACCCAGTACTTC

d_gene: .
v_gene: TRBV12-3/TRBV12-4
abundance: .
j_gene: TRBJ2-3
CDR3aa: CASSFVGVDTQYF
CDR3nt: TGTGCCAGCAGTTTTGTGGGAGTAGATACGCAGTATTTT

d_gene: .
v_gene: TRBV6-2/TRBV6-3
abundance: .
j_gene: TRBJ1-5
CDR3aa: CASSWSHGESQPQHF
CDR3nt: TGTGCCAGCAGTTGGAGTCATGGGGAGAGTCAGCCCCAGCATTTT

d_gene: .
v_gene: TRBV6-2/TRBV6-3
abundance: .
j_gene: TRBJ1-2
CDR3aa: CASSYFVRTEAYGYTF
CDR3nt: TGTGCCAGCAGTTACTTCGTGCGGACAGAAGCATATGGCTACACCTTC

d_gene: .
v_gene: TRBV2
abundance: .
j_gene: TRBJ1-4
CDR3aa: CASSDSGGREKLFF
CDR3nt: TGTGCCAGCAGTGACTCCGGGGGGCGGGAAAAACTGTTTTTT

d_gene: TRBD1
v_gene: TRBV3-1/TRBV3-2
abundance: .
j_gene: TRBJ1-5
CDR3aa: CASSPGTGNQPQHF
CDR3nt: TGTGCCAGCAGTCCCGGGACAGGGAATCAGCCCCAGCATTTT

d_gene: .
v_gene: TRBV13
abundance: .
j_gene: TRBJ1-3
CDR3aa: CASSSQGYGNTIYF
CDR3nt: TGTGCCAGCAGCTCGCAGGGGTACGGAAACACCATATATTTT

d_gene: TRBD1
v_gene: TRBV7-2
abundance: .
j_gene: TRBJ2-2
CDR3aa: CASSLSGTGSSGELFF
CDR3nt: TGTGCCAGCAGCTTATCTGGGACAGGGAGTTCCGGGGAGCTGTTTTTT

d_gene: .
v_gene: TRBV7-9
abundance: .
j_gene: TRBJ1-1
CDR3aa: CASRAGEDTEAFF
CDR3nt: TGTGCCAGCCGAGCCGGGGAAGACACTGAAGCTTTCTTT

d_gene: .
v_gene: TRBV7-2
abundance: .
j_gene: TRBJ1-5
CDR3aa: CASSRLGGSNQPQHF
CDR3nt: TGTGCCAGCAGCCGCTTAGGAGGGAGCAATCAGCCCCAGCATTTT

d_gene: TRBD2
v_gene: TRBV6-2/TRBV6-3
abundance: .
j_gene: TRBJ2-7
CDR3aa: CASSVVAGSSYEQYF
CDR3nt: TGTGCCAGCAGTGTGGTAGCGGGGAGCTCCTACGAGCAGTACTTC

d_gene: TRBD1
v_gene: TRBV7-9
abundance: .
j_gene: TRBJ1-2
CDR3aa: CASSLDRAYGYTF
CDR3nt: TGTGCCAGCAGCCTAGACAGGGCCTATGGCTACACCTTC

d_gene: .
v_gene: TRBV19
abundance: .
j_gene: TRBJ1-5
CDR3aa: CASSRRAVNQPQHF
CDR3nt: TGTGCCAGTAGTAGGCGGGCCGTTAATCAGCCCCAGCATTTT

d_gene: .
v_gene: TRBV5-1
abundance: .
j_gene: TRBJ2-6
CDR3aa: CASSTGSGANVLTF
CDR3nt: TGCGCCAGCAGCACAGGGTCTGGGGCCAACGTCCTGACTTTC

d_gene: TRBD2
v_gene: TRBV18
abundance: .
j_gene: TRBJ2-7
CDR3aa: CASSPPAGGPYEQYF
CDR3nt: TGTGCCAGCTCACCCCCAGCGGGAGGGCCTTACGAGCAGTACTTC

d_gene: TRBD1
v_gene: TRBV20-1
abundance: .
j_gene: TRBJ1-2
CDR3aa: CSARDREGYTF
CDR3nt: TGCAGTGCTAGGGACAGGGAAGGCTACACCTTC

d_gene: TRBD2
v_gene: TRBV9
abundance: few
j_gene: TRBJ2-7
CDR3aa: CASSVRGLAGYEQYF
CDR3nt: TGTGCCAGCAGCGTCCGGGGACTAGCGGGGTACGAGCAGTACTTC

d_gene: TRBD2
v_gene: TRBV19
abundance: .
j_gene: TRBJ2-7
CDR3aa: CASSNIAGSSYEQYF
CDR3nt: TGTGCCAGTAGCAATATAGCGGGGAGCTCCTACGAGCAGTACTTC

d_gene: TRBD2
v_gene: TRBV5-6
abundance: .
j_gene: TRBJ2-3
CDR3aa: CASSPTSGSVNTQYF
CDR3nt: TGTGCCAGCAGCCCGACTAGCGGGAGCGTCAATACGCAGTATTTT

d_gene: .
v_gene: TRBV5-6
abundance: once
j_gene: TRBJ1-2
CDR3aa: CASSFSLNDYGYTF
CDR3nt: TGTGCCAGCAGCTTCAGTCTTAATGACTATGGCTACACCTTC

d_gene: TRBD1
v_gene: TRBV28
abundance: once
j_gene: TRBJ2-1
CDR3aa: CASRRRTGAFVEQFF
CDR3nt: TGTGCCAGCAGACGACGGACAGGTGCCTTCGTTGAGCAGTTCTTC

d_gene: .
v_gene: TRBV30
abundance: .
j_gene: TRBJ1-2
CDR3aa: CAWSQGTVGYGYTF
CDR3nt: TGTGCCTGGAGCCAGGGAACGGTGGGCTATGGCTACACCTTC

d_gene: .
v_gene: TRBV5-1
abundance: .
j_gene: TRBJ1-3
CDR3aa: CASRPGSGNTIYF
CDR3nt: TGCGCCAGCAGACCAGGGTCTGGAAACACCATATATTTT

d_gene: TRBD1
v_gene: TRBV18
abundance: .
j_gene: TRBJ1-2
CDR3aa: CASSPDRGRGYTF
CDR3nt: TGTGCCAGCTCACCAGACAGGGGACGTGGCTACACCTTC

d_gene: TRBD2
v_gene: TRBV4-3
abundance: .
j_gene: TRBJ2-3
CDR3aa: CASSQFSGTSTDTQYF
CDR3nt: TGCGCCAGCAGCCAATTTAGCGGGACCAGCACAGATACGCAGTATTTT

d_gene: .
v_gene: TRBV6-5
abundance: .
j_gene: TRBJ2-2
CDR3aa: CASMTFSDTGELFF
CDR3nt: TGTGCCAGTATGACTTTTTCAGACACCGGGGAGCTGTTTTTT

d_gene: TRBD1
v_gene: TRBV28
abundance: .
j_gene: TRBJ1-4
CDR3aa: CASSFSSGTVNEKLFF
CDR3nt: TGTGCCAGCAGTTTTTCCTCCGGGACAGTTAATGAAAAACTGTTTTTT

d_gene: TRBD1
v_gene: TRBV29-1
abundance: .
j_gene: TRBJ1-1
CDR3aa: CSVEAPGQRGEAFF
CDR3nt: TGCAGCGTTGAAGCCCCGGGACAGCGCGGAGAAGCTTTCTTT

d_gene: TRBD1
v_gene: TRBV5-4
abundance: .
j_gene: TRBJ2-2
CDR3aa: CASSLKGARDTGELFF
CDR3nt: TGTGCCAGCAGCTTGAAGGGGGCGAGGGACACCGGGGAGCTGTTTTTT

d_gene: .
v_gene: TRBV6-2/TRBV6-3
abundance: .
j_gene: TRBJ2-7
CDR3aa: CASSDSSYEQYF
CDR3nt: TGTGCCAGCAGCGACAGCTCCTACGAGCAGTACTTC

d_gene: .
v_gene: TRBV28
abundance: few
j_gene: TRBJ1-1
CDR3aa: CASSYSGLAAFF
CDR3nt: TGTGCCAGCAGTTACTCTGGTCTAGCCGCTTTCTTT

d_gene: TRBD1
v_gene: TRBV6-2/TRBV6-3
abundance: few
j_gene: TRBJ1-1
CDR3aa: CASSYRGRNTEAFF
CDR3nt: TGTGCCAGCAGTTACAGGGGGCGGAACACTGAAGCTTTCTTT